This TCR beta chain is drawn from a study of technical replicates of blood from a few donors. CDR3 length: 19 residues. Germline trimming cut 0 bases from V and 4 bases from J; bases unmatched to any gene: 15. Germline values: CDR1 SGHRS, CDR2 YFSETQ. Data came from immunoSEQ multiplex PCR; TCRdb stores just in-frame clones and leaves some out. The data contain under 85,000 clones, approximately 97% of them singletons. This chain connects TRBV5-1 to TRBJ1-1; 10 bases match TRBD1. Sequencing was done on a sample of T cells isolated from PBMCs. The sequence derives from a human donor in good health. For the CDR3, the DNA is TGCGCCAGCAGCTTGGGGCTGGGACAGGGGCGGAATGTCGGCACTGAAGCTTTCTTT. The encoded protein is CASSLGLGQGRNVGTEAFF. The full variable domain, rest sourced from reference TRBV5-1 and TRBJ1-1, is KAGVTQTPRYLIKTRGQQVTLSCSPISGHRSVSWYQQTPGQGLQFLFEYFSETQRNKGNFPGRFSGRQFSNSRSEMNVSTLELGDSALYLCASSLGLGQGRNVGTEAFFGQGTRLTVV.